This T cell receptor beta chain is drawn from a study of metastatic and nonmetastatic thyroid tumors (dated by TCRdb to 2018 to 2021). Study-level background: Repertoires were compared across peripheral blood and tumor or nodule tissue samples from malignant and benign thyroid patients.

General study outcomes and caveats: TCR beta diversity was reported as significantly higher in malignant tumors than in benign nodules, in both blood and tumor samples.

Libraries were made using PCR. The sequencing machine was an Illumina HiSeq 4000. High-throughput sequencing was used to profile the TCR beta-chain CDR3 region of each patient. The published analysis was carried out like this. A classifier to discriminate distant-metastatic papillary thyroid cancer patients was built from CDR3 differences across clinicopathological groups. The Shannon index was used to assess repertoire diversity, and the Morisita-Horn index was used to assess tumor-blood repertoire similarity. TCRdb ran its own pipeline on the public reads, namely fastp trimming at Q25 and MiXCR clone calling, and kept in-frame beta chains. V and J calls and clone size were set by TCRdb, not the authors. The sample profile shows 15,000 to 20,000 clones; 26% of them were found once. Of the sample, 22% is held by the ten largest clones. Ten or more counts support this clone. This receptor's antigen is unknown. Per-nucleotide qualities are absent, and no much larger clonotype sits a single base away.

The V end loses 4 bases and the J end loses 2 bases, and a stretch of 10 bases separates them. CDR1 and CDR2, looked up from the germline V gene (reference sequence), are SEHNR and FQNEAQ. The CDR3 sequence holds 14 residues, the cysteine and phenylalanine included. Only the CDR3 portion is preserved as DNA: 42 bases, with reading frame beginning at the first base. No treatment had been received by any patient before thyroid surgery. The study retrospectively analysed patient clinical samples collected from 2012 to 2018 using T-cell receptor beta sequencing. The TCR was taken from a female donor with papillary thyroid cancer or a benign thyroid nodule (not recorded which). Some clones in this sample may be carry-over from other donors' samples. Input material: tumor tissue. The chain employs TRBV7-9 and TRBJ2-3; confidence is insufficient to name the D gene. The CDR3 protein sequence reads: CASSSVAITDTQYF. The DNA sequence is given as TGTGCCAGCAGCTCCGTGGCTATCACAGATACGCAGTATTTT.